The clone carrying this T cell receptor (beta chain) was counted ten times or more. Antigen unknown. The germline V gene encodes CDR1 SGHAT and CDR2 FQNNGV. There are 15 residues in the CDR3. The junction had 5 bases not matched to a gene; V was cut back by 5 bases and J by 2 bases. The sample comes from a study of neurological immune-mediated disorders. TCRdb redid the calling of the 5' RACE reads with MiXCR, one entry per CDR3 protein. The sample holds 67,000 or so distinct CDR3 sequences; 12% to 15% are singletons and the top ten take 4.6%. As for time point: longitudinal time-point 1 (baseline). The unsorted libraries originated from 2 million PBMCs kept at -80 C. Findings of the study overall: While HTLV-1-associated myelopathy showed the greatest TCR clonal expansion, multiple sclerosis showed the least, falling below healthy controls.

Sequencing used PBMCs. This sequence joins TRBV11-2 and TRBJ2-1; 8 bases fit TRBD1. This clonotype was obtained from a female donor with HTLV-1-associated myelopathy (HAM/TSP). CDR3 nucleotides: TGTGCCAGCAGCCCGATGGACAGGGCCTACAATGAGCAGTTCTTC. This codes for CASSPMDRAYNEQFF.